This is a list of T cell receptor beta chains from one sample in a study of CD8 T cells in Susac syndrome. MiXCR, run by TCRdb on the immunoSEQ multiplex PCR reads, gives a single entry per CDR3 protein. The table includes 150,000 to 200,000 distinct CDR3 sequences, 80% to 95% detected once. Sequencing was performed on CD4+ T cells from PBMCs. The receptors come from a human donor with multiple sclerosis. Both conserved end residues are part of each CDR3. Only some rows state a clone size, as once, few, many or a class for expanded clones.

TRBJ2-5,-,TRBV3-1,CASSQTQQETQYF
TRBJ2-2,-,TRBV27,CASSLQNPDTGELFF
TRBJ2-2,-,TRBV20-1,CSASGEGTGELFF
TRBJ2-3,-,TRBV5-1,CASSLDGADTQYF
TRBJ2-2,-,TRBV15,CATSSHSGLAGTGELFF
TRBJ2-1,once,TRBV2,CASKWEGEGEQFF
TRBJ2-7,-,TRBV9,CASSPRAGQGVDEQYF
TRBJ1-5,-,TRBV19,CASSTDGKIQPQHF
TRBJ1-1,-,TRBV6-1,CASSEARGTEAFF
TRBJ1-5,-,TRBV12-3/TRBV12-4,CASTDSNQPQHF
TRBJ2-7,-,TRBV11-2,CASSPVRRRGAYEQYF
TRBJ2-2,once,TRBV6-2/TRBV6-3,CASRPWGANTGELFF
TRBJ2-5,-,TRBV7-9,CASTGGETQYF
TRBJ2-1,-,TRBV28,CASSEQINGLYNEQFF
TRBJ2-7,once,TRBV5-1,CASSNGQGKYEQYF
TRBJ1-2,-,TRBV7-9,CASSFGQANNYGYTF
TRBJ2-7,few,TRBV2,CASKSLYEQYF
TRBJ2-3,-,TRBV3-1,CASSQPRSSGPYSAADTQYF
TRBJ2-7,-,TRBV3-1,CASSQNERSYEQYF
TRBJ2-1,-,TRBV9,CASSVDPAGAYNEQFF
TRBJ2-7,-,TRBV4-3,CASSQDPGRYEQYF
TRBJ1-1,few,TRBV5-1,CASSLEERAEAFF
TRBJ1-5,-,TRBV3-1,CASSQVGGTPQHF